This T cell receptor (beta chain) emerged from a study of blood T cell repertoires in COVID-19. Original analysis: By means of reference gene primer amplification, nucleated cell counts were estimated. Data came from immunoSEQ multiplex PCR; TCRdb stores just in-frame clones and leaves some out. V and J calls and clone size are copied from that table; D and trimming were computed from the DNA. The sample comprises 77,000 or so clones, approximately 90% of which are singletons, and 4.6% rests with the top ten. In regard to this clone: The junction and the germline gene differ at one end; a read error may be behind it.

This CDR3 has 14 amino acids. Germline V CDR1 and CDR2: MDHEN, SYDVKM. Sequences were obtained from peripheral blood. The chain is built from TRBV28 and TRBJ1-5, with D unclear. The clonotype originates from a man in his forties or fifties with active COVID-19. The CDR3 nucleotides read TGTGCCAGCAGCCTACCCGGCGACAATCATCCCCAGCATTTT. As protein: CASSLPGDNHPQHF.